A single sample gave rise to the 18 T cell receptor beta chains below, sequenced in a study of shared clonotypes between healthy human individuals. The data were produced by immunoSEQ multiplex PCR, yet TCRdb's version contains in-frame clones alone and is incomplete. The table has over 1.5 million clones, 95% to 99% seen once. The sample was naive CD4+ T cells sorted from blood. Indicated subset: CD45RA+ positively selected. These receptors came from a man aged 25 to 45 in good health.

This sequence joins TRBV6-6 and TRBJ1-5; possibly TRBD1 for D (5 bases). CDR1 is MNHNY and CDR2 is SVGAGI in the germline V gene (reference sequence). Deletions cut 0 bases from V and 7 bases from J, with 7 bases between. The CDR3 covers 13 residues. The CDR3 spells CASSYSGVQPQHF. CDR3 coding DNA: TGTGCCAGCAGTTACTCAGGGGTCCAGCCCCAGCATTTT.

The chain joins TRBV19 to TRBJ2-7, with 12 positions matching TRBD2. Trimming removed 7 bases from V and 9 bases from J; junction bases left unmatched: 7. Germline V gives CDR1 LNHDA, CDR2 SQIVND (reference sequence). The CDR3 covers 13 residues. CDR3 in amino acids: CASTTSGSAVQYF. As DNA, the CDR3 is TGTGCCAGTACGACTAGCGGGAGTGCGGTGCAGTACTTC.

The chain recombines TRBV9 with TRBJ2-6; 9 bases align to TRBD1. The CDR3 runs 18 residues. V lost 4 bases and J lost 0; bases outside the gene matches: 8. From germline, CDR1 is SGDLS and CDR2 YYNGEE. The CDR3 bases are TGTGCCAGCAGCTTAAGGACAGGGGCCATCTCTGGGGCCAACGTCCTGACTTTC. This codes for CASSLRTGAISGANVLTF.

V is TRBV6-5 and J is TRBJ2-1; TRBD2 is a possible D gene (6 bases). The germline V gene has CDR1 MNHEY and CDR2 SVGAGI. There are 11 residues in the CDR3. V was cut by 7 bases and J by 14 bases, with 15 bases left in between. The CDR3 here is CASIGGSTEFF. The CDR3 bases are TGTGCCAGCATTGGAGGGAGCACCGAGTTCTTC.

CDR3 coding DNA: TGTGCCAGTAGTATAGGAGGAGTAAGAGGAGAGACCCAGTACTTC. This codes for CASSIGGVRGETQYF. The chain joins TRBV19 to TRBJ2-5, with D unresolved. V was pared by 1 base and J by 4 bases, with 13 bases between. This CDR3 has 15 amino acids. Germline V lookup: CDR1 LNHDA, CDR2 SQIVND (reference sequence).

The chain links TRBV5-4 to TRBJ2-7; tentatively, D is TRBD2 (6 bases). CDR1 is SGHNT and CDR2 is YYREEE in the germline V gene (reference sequence). The CDR3 is made up of 16 amino acids. V shed 4 bases and J shed 1 base, with 18 bases lying between them. The CDR3 region is CASSRHPGLSSYEQYF. CDR3 nucleotide sequence: TGTGCCAGCAGCCGCCACCCGGGACTCTCTTCCTACGAGCAGTACTTC.

This sequence joins TRBV10-3 and TRBJ2-7; D call uncertain. The V gene lost 0 bases and the J gene lost 2 bases, with 8 bases spanning the gap. Germline-derived CDR1 and CDR2 are ENHRY and SYGVKD. The CDR3 contains 14 residues. This CDR3 is CAISESGVPYEQYF. The DNA of the CDR3 is TGTGCCATCAGTGAGTCAGGTGTTCCCTACGAGCAGTACTTC.

The genes are TRBV6-5 and TRBJ2-1; 10 bases agree with TRBD1. The J segment lost 10 bases and the V segment lost 0 bases, leaving 3 bases of the junction unmatched. Germline CDR1 reads MNHEY; CDR2 reads SVGAGI. This CDR3 has 14 amino acids. The CDR3 loop reads CASSYSGQGVEQFF. The CDR3, as DNA: TGTGCCAGCAGTTACTCCGGACAGGGGGTCGAGCAGTTCTTC.

CDR3 amino acids: CASSPISGTEAFF. For the CDR3, the DNA is TGTGCCAGCAGCCCCATATCGGGCACTGAAGCTTTCTTT. V usage is TRBV2 and J usage is TRBJ1-1, with unresolved D. This CDR3 comprises 13 residues. Trimming left V 6 bases short and J 4 bases short, with 12 bases between. CDR1 is SNHLY and CDR2 is FYNNEI in the germline V gene.

The V gene is TRBV7-2, the J gene TRBJ1-3; D call uncertain. The V end lost 5 bases, the J end lost 2 bases, and 16 bases lay between the germline ends. Per germline, CDR1 SGHTA and CDR2 FQGNSA. The CDR3 is made up of 16 amino acids. CDR3 sequence: CASSLFPFRTGNTIYF. CDR3 in DNA: TGTGCCAGCAGCCTTTTTCCCTTTCGCACTGGAAACACCATATATTTT.

The gene calls are TRBV28 and TRBJ1-2; tentatively, D is TRBD1 (6 bases). Germline values: CDR1 MDHEN, CDR2 SYDVKM. The CDR3 sequence is 14 residues long. Trimming pared 8 bases from V and 7 bases from J, leaving 20 bases between. CDR3 loop: CASGSGGATIGYTF. Here the CDR3 DNA reads TGTGCCAGCGGGTCCGGGGGGGCGACTATTGGCTACACCTTC.

This chain links TRBV11-2 with TRBJ2-1, with D perhaps TRBD1 or TRBD2 (5 bases each). The V end was cut by 3 bases, the J end by 8 bases, with 14 bases between. The length of the CDR3 is 14 residues. CDR1 SGHAT and CDR2 FQNNGV come from the germline V gene. CDR3 sequence: CASSLSLMGDEQFF. The CDR3 nucleotides read TGTGCCAGCAGCTTGAGTTTAATGGGGGATGAGCAGTTCTTC.

The chain employs TRBV5-1 and TRBJ2-1; 8 positions agree with TRBD2. The CDR3 covers 18 residues. V trimming: 5 bases; J trimming: 1 base; junction bases outside the gene matches: 14. From germline, CDR1 is SGHRS and CDR2 YFSETQ. The CDR3 spells CASSSGLLAAGSYNEQFF. In DNA form, the CDR3 reads TGCGCCAGCAGTTCGGGCCTACTAGCGGCGGGGTCCTACAATGAGCAGTTCTTC.

The V and J genes are TRBV5-4 and TRBJ2-7; TRBD2 agrees at 11 bases. Germline-derived CDR1 and CDR2 are SGHNT and YYREEE (reference sequence). This CDR3 is built from 16 residues. Trimming cost V 3 bases and J 5 bases; bases outside gene matches: 10. The CDR3 is CASSSHSSGRSDEQYF. The CDR3 DNA is TGTGCCAGCAGCTCCCATTCTAGCGGGAGGAGCGACGAGCAGTACTTC. The variable domain in full, with the rest retrieved from reference TRBV5-4 and TRBJ2-7, is ETGVTQSPTHLIKTRGQQVTLRCSSQSGHNTVSWYQQALGQGPQFIFQYYREEENGRGNFPPRFSGLQFPNYSSELNVNALELDDSALYLCASSSHSSGRSDEQYFGPGTRLTVT.

A remark on this clone: Different DNA sequences within this sample yield the same CDR3. The rearrangement links TRBV7-2 to TRBJ1-5; D gene uncertain. V dropped 5 bases and J dropped 0 bases, with 2 bases sitting between them. The CDR3 consists of 12 residues. Germline CDR1 is SGHTA and CDR2 is FQGNSA. CDR3 DNA: TGTGCCAGCAGCAATAGCAATCAGCCCCAGCATTTT. Residues: CASSNSNQPQHF.

This clone appeared a few times. The V and J genes are TRBV15 and TRBJ1-5, with no clear D. Germline-derived CDR1 and CDR2 are LNHNV and YYDKDF (reference sequence). This CDR3 is built from 12 residues. The V gene lost 5 bases and the J gene lost 3 bases, with 5 bases spanning the gap. CDR3 coding DNA: TGTGCCACCAGCCCAAACAATCAGCCCCAGCATTTT. This translates into CATSPNNQPQHF. Full variable domain (outside the CDR3, taken from reference TRBV15 and TRBJ1-5): DAMVIQNPRYQVTQFGKPVTLSCSQTLNHNVMYWYQQKSSQAPKLLFHYYDKDFNNEADTPDNFQSRRPNTSFCFLDIRSPGLGDTAMYLCATSPNNQPQHFGDGTRLSIL.

The chain links TRBV28 to TRBJ1-2; 9 bases are shared with TRBD1. CDR1 MDHEN and CDR2 SYDVKM come from the germline V gene. V was pared by 8 bases and J by 7 bases, with 8 bases of the junction left unmatched. The CDR3 is made up of 13 amino acids. CDR3 amino acids: CASQQGATGGYTF. CDR3 sequence (DNA): TGTGCCAGCCAACAGGGGGCTACGGGTGGCTACACCTTC.

V gene TRBV7-6 combines with J gene TRBJ2-5; D might be TRBD2 (5 bases). Germline V gene lookup returns CDR1 SGHVS and CDR2 FNYEAQ. The CDR3 consists of 14 residues. Trimming cost V 1 base and J 5 bases, with 11 bases left between them. CDR3 nucleotide sequence: TGTGCCAGCAGCTTAGGTGGAAGGGAGGAGACCCAGTACTTC. It codes for CASSLGGREETQYF.